These 13 T cell receptor beta chains originate from one sample sequenced in a study. TCRdb used MiXCR to reprocess the 5' RACE reads, holding one entry per CDR3 protein. The profile shows approximately 60,000 distinct CDR3 sequences, around a fifth of them singletons. The sample comprised memory CD4+ T cells sorted from a lymph node. The subset is: memory CD4+ T cells, CD4+CD45RO+CD25-. These receptor sequences come from a female donor with breast cancer.

This clonotype was seen at least ten times. The CDR3: CASSYSEGRNTEAFF. The CDR3 coding sequence is TGTGCCAGCAGTTACTCGGAGGGGCGGAATACTGAAGCTTTCTTT. This chain joins TRBV6-6 and TRBJ1-1; TRBD1 might be the D (5 bases). The V end lost 0 bases, the J end lost 5 bases, and 13 bases lay between the germline ends. This CDR3 is 15 amino acids long. From germline, CDR1 is MNHNY and CDR2 SVGAGI (reference sequence).

The gene calls are TRBV6-2 or TRBV6-3 and TRBJ2-7, with 8 bases fitting TRBD2. V dropped 7 bases and J dropped 5; count of bases not matched to a gene: 16. Germline-derived CDR1 and CDR2 are MNHEY and SVGEGT. This CDR3 is built from 16 residues. The DNA of the CDR3 is TGTGCCAGCAACCACTGGAGCGGGAGCGGAAAGAACGAGCAGTACTTC. Its protein product is CASNHWSGSGKNEQYF.

The chain links TRBV19 to TRBJ1-2, with unresolved D. CDR3 size: 15 residues. The germline gives CDR1 LNHDA, CDR2 SQIVND (reference sequence). The V gene lost 1 base and the J gene lost 8 bases, with 17 bases spanning the gap. CDR3 DNA: TGTGCCAGTAGTATAGGAAACCAACAACTCTTAGGCTACACCTTC. This encodes CASSIGNQQLLGYTF.

The chain is built from TRBV6-5 and TRBJ1-6; D is ambiguous. Germline V gene sequence: CDR1 MNHEY, CDR2 SVGAGI. Trimming took 8 bases from V and 7 from J, leaving 12 bases between them. The CDR3 runs 13 residues. In nucleotides, the CDR3 is TGTGCCAGCGGGTCAGCAGAGAATTCACCCCTCCACTTT. Its protein is CASGSAENSPLHF.

The V gene is TRBV7-2, the J gene TRBJ1-2, with D possibly matching TRBD1 (5 bases). V was trimmed by 4 bases and J by 8 bases, leaving 20 bases between them. CDR1 SGHTA and CDR2 FQGNSA come from the germline V gene. The CDR3 is 15 amino acids. In DNA form, the CDR3 reads TGTGCCAGCAGCTCCGCCATGGGGGGGTTTCGGGGCTACACCTTC. Translation gives CASSSAMGGFRGYTF. Full variable domain (rest looked up from reference TRBV7-2 and TRBJ1-2): GAGVSQSPSNKVTEKGKDVELRCDPISGHTALYWYRQSLGQGLEFLIYFQGNSAPDKSGLPSDRFSAERTGGSVSTLTIQRTQQEDSAVYLCASSSAMGGFRGYTFGSGTRLTVV.

The gene calls are TRBV10-3 and TRBJ1-1; no definite D call. CDR3 length: 13 residues. Germline CDR1 ENHRY, CDR2 SYGVKD. Trimming removed 1 base at V and 4 bases at J, with 7 bases between. The CDR3 sequence: CAISEYLGTEAFF. DNA of the CDR3: TGTGCCATCAGTGAGTATCTGGGCACTGAAGCTTTCTTT.

V is TRBV28 and J is TRBJ1-1, with a tentative D call TRBD1 (6 bases). Trimming removed 6 bases at V and 10 bases at J, with 18 bases between. Germline loops: CDR1 MDHEN, CDR2 SYDVKM. There are 13 residues in the CDR3. The CDR3 bases are TGTGCCAGCAGGGAAAACAGGGCCCTAGGAGCTTTCTTT. Translated: CASRENRALGAFF. Full variable domain (rest looked up from reference TRBV28 and TRBJ1-1): DVKVTQSSRYLVKRTGEKVFLECVQDMDHENMFWYRQDPGLGLRLIYFSYDVKMKEKGDIPEGYSVSREKKERFSLILESASTNQTSMYLCASRENRALGAFFGQGTRLTVV.

The V and J genes are TRBV6-2 or TRBV6-3 and TRBJ2-6, with D uncertain. This CDR3 region has 16 residues. Trimming left V 0 bases short and J 4 bases short, with 10 bases between. CDR1 is MNHEY, CDR2 SVGEGT, per germline. The CDR3 loop reads CASSYSTVDGANVLTF. In nucleotides, the CDR3 is TGTGCCAGCAGTTACTCGACGGTGGACGGGGCCAACGTCCTGACTTTC.

There are a few counts of this clonotype. This rearrangement joins TRBV24-1 to TRBJ1-1; D unresolved. This CDR3 contains 15 residues. The V end was cut by 1 base, the J end by 3 bases, with 11 bases between. Germline V gene lookup returns CDR1 KGHDR and CDR2 SFDVKD. DNA of the CDR3: TGTGCCACCAGTGATTTCGGGCAGGTGGACACTGAAGCTTTCTTT. Amino acids: CATSDFGQVDTEAFF.

This chain links TRBV2 with TRBJ2-6; D unclear. The germline gives CDR1 SNHLY, CDR2 FYNNEI. The CDR3 is made up of 15 amino acids. Trimming took off 7 bases at V and 0 bases at J, with 10 bases between the two ends. The CDR3 sequence: CASNLESSGANVLTF. For the CDR3, the DNA is TGTGCCAGCAACCTAGAAAGCTCTGGGGCCAACGTCCTGACTTTC.

This clonotype was detected many times. This rearrangement joins TRBV5-6 to TRBJ2-7; 7 nucleotides align to TRBD1. The CDR3 is 14 residues long. The trim removed 3 bases at V and 5 bases at J, leaving 8 bases unmatched. Germline CDR1 reads SGHDT; CDR2 reads YYEEEE. This chain's CDR3 is CASSSPTGYHEQYF. The CDR3 DNA follows: TGTGCCAGCAGCTCACCGACAGGGTACCACGAGCAGTACTTC.

About this clonotype: A much larger clone lies a single base off, so this may be a read error. The chain uses TRBV7-2 and TRBJ1-2; D is undetermined. The CDR3 spans 14 residues. Germline lookup yields CDR1 SGHTA and CDR2 FQGNSA. CDR3 amino acids: CASSPEGRNYGYSF. In DNA form, the CDR3 reads TGTGCCAGCAGCCCCGAAGGGAGGAACTATGGCTACTCCTTC.

V and J are TRBV20-1 and TRBJ2-7; TRBD2 matches at 8 bases. With V trimmed by 1 base and J by 4 bases, 9 bases remained unmatched. This CDR3 contains 15 residues. CDR1 and CDR2 from the germline V gene are DFQATT and SNEGSKA (reference sequence). The CDR3 spells CSARGGTGGSYEQYF. Written as DNA, the CDR3 is TGCAGTGCTAGAGGGGGTACGGGGGGGAGTTACGAGCAGTACTTC.